These 3 T cell receptor beta chains were sequenced from one sample in a study of blood T cell repertoires in COVID-19. Sequenced by immunoSEQ multiplex PCR; TCRdb stores in-frame clones only, minus some. This table has 90,000 to 120,000 clones, just over 90% appearing once. Material: peripheral blood. The source of these receptors is a man in his sixties with acute or convalescent COVID-19.

The CDR3 is CASSSSGTGRHEQFF. The CDR3 DNA reads TGTGCCAGCAGCTCTTCCGGGACAGGGAGGCATGAGCAGTTCTTC. The J gene is TRBJ2-1, the V gene TRBV6-6; 9 nucleotides align to TRBD1. Germline CDR1 reads MNHNY; CDR2 reads SVGAGI (reference sequence). J gave up 8 bases and V 6 bases, and 11 bases lay outside the gene matches. The CDR3 sequence is 15 residues long.

The rearrangement links TRBV6-5 to TRBJ2-7; 13 bases match TRBD2. V lost 6 bases to trimming and J lost 3 bases; unmatched junction nucleotides: 5. The CDR3 consists of 15 residues. The germline gives CDR1 MNHEY, CDR2 SVGAGI. This chain's CDR3 is CASRPGLAGVYEQYF. The DNA of the CDR3 is TGTGCCAGCAGACCAGGACTAGCGGGGGTCTACGAGCAGTACTTC.

The chain joins TRBV7-2 to TRBJ2-7, with 9 bases fitting TRBD2. The CDR3 contains 15 residues. V gave up 6 bases and J gave up 2 bases; unmatched junction bases: 8. CDR1 SGHTA and CDR2 FQGNSA come from the germline V gene. The CDR3 region has the DNA TGTGCCAGCAGTCGATCAGCGGGAGGTACCTACGAGCAGTACTTC. Its protein product is CASSRSAGGTYEQYF.